This TCR beta chain was found in a study of T cell changes during pregnancy in multiple sclerosis (dated by TCRdb to between 2019 and 2020). Study-wide context: The study looked at changes in the T cell repertoire across pregnancy in women with multiple sclerosis.

About this clone itself: It has no known antigen specificity. Base quality data are lacking; no much larger clone is found one base away.

V loses 4 bases, J loses 2 bases, and the germline ends lie 17 bases apart. The CDR3, cysteine through phenylalanine, is 15 amino acids long. Just the 45-base CDR3 DNA is kept, in frame starting at base 1. The germline V gene (reference sequence) supplies CDR1 GTSNPN and CDR2 SVGIG. The library came from the immunoSEQ multiplex PCR assay. TCRdb's version of the immuneACCESS table is confined to in-frame rearrangements and falls short of the full clone set. An unresolved V gene accounts for under half of the shortfall where checked; the remainder is of unknown origin. This sample lists 100,000 or so clones; around nine tenths were detected once. 0.95% to 1.5% of the sample is in the top ten clones.

The sample was peripheral blood, taken in the second trimester of pregnancy. The sequence was collected from a female donor with multiple sclerosis, enrolled in a pregnancy study. The chain was built from TRBV30 and TRBJ1-2; TRBD1 could be the D gene, as 6 bases match. The DNA sequence is given as TGTGCCTGGAAGGGCTTGAGAACAGGGAACTATGGCTACACCTTC. Translation gives CAWKGLRTGNYGYTF.